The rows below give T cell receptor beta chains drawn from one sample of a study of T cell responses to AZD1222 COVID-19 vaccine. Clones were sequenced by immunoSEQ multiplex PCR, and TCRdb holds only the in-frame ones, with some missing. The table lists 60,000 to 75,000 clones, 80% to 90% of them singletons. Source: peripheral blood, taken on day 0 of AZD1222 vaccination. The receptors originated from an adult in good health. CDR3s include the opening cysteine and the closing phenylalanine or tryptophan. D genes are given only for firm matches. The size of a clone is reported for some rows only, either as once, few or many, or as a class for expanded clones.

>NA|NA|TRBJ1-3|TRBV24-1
CATSESGGNTIYF
TGTGCCACCAGTGAGTCGGGTGGAAACACCATATATTTT
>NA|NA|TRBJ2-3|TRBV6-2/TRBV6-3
CASSSAVVTDTQYF
TGTGCCAGCAGTTCCGCTGTGGTCACAGATACGCAGTATTTT
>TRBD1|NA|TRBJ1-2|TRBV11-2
CASSLSRQGDGYTF
TGTGCCAGCAGCTTAAGTCGGCAGGGGGATGGCTACACCTTC
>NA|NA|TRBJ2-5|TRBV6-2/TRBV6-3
CASSYSPRTQYF
TGTGCCAGCAGTTACTCGCCTCGGACCCAGTACTTC
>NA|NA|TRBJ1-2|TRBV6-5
CASSFPGLYGYTF
TGTGCCAGCAGTTTTCCGGGGCTCTATGGCTACACCTTC
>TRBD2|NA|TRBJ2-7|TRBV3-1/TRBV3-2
CASRGTSGSYEQYF
TGTGCCAGCAGGGGGACTAGCGGCTCCTACGAGCAGTACTTC
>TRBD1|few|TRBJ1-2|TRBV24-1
CATGTGENYGYTF
TGTGCCACTGGGACAGGGGAGAACTATGGCTACACCTTC
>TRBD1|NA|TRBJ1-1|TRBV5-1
CASSPGQGNTEAFF
TGCGCCAGCAGCCCCGGACAGGGGAACACTGAAGCTTTCTTT
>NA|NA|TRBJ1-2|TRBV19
CASSLQPPLGYTF
TGTGCCAGTAGTCTCCAACCCCCGTTGGGCTACACCTTC
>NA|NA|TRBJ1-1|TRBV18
CASSLHKNTEAFF
TGTGCCAGCTCACTTCACAAGAACACTGAAGCTTTCTTT
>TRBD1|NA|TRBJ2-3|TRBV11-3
CASSFPGTGFWSSTDTQYF
TGTGCCAGCAGCTTCCCCGGGACAGGTTTTTGGAGTAGCACAGATACGCAGTATTTT
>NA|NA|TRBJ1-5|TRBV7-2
CASSFSESYQPQHF
TGTGCCAGCAGCTTTTCAGAGTCCTATCAGCCCCAGCATTTT
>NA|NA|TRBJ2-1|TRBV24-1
CATSDSSRGQFF
TGTGCCACCAGTGATTCCTCTCGAGGGCAGTTCTTC
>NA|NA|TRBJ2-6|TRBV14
CASSQSTYSSGANVLTF
TGTGCCAGCAGCCAATCTACGTATAGCTCTGGGGCCAACGTCCTGACTTTC
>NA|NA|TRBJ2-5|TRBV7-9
CASSFPWLVVETQYF
TGTGCCAGCAGCTTCCCGTGGTTAGTGGTAGAGACCCAGTACTTC
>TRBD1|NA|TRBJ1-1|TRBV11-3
CASSPDPVRGRGAFF
TGTGCCAGCAGCCCAGACCCGGTCAGGGGGCGTGGAGCTTTCTTT
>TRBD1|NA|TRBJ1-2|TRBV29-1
CSVEGGRQGDYYGYTF
TGCAGCGTTGAAGGCGGGAGGCAGGGGGACTACTATGGCTACACCTTC
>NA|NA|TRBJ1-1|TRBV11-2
CASSAEQTNTEAFF
TGTGCCAGCAGCGCCGAACAGACGAACACTGAAGCTTTCTTT
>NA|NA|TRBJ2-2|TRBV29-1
CSFLRDTNTGELFF
TGCAGCTTTCTTCGGGACACCAACACCGGGGAGCTGTTTTTT
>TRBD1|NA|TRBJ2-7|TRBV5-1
CASSPRDSFYEQYF
TGCGCCAGCAGCCCCCGGGACAGCTTCTACGAGCAGTACTTC
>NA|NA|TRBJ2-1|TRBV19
CASSRDIWNEQFF
TGTGCCAGTAGTAGAGACATTTGGAATGAGCAGTTCTTC
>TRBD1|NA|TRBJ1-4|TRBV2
CASTPGTAIEKLFF
TGTGCCAGCACCCCCGGGACAGCGATTGAAAAACTGTTTTTT
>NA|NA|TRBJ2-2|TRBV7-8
CASSLVGGPLSGELFF
TGTGCCAGCAGCTTAGTCGGAGGGCCCTTGTCCGGGGAGCTGTTTTTT
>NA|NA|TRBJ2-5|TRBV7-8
CASSLIGEETQYF
TGTGCCAGCAGCTTAATCGGCGAAGAGACCCAGTACTTC
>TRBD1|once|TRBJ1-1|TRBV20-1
CSTDRDWAFF
TGCAGTACAGACAGGGACTGGGCTTTCTTT
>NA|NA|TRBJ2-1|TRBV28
CASSLPEGKAGYNEQFF
TGTGCCAGCAGTTTACCAGAAGGGAAGGCTGGGTACAATGAGCAGTTCTTC
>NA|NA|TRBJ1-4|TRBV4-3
CASSQDLWQFNEKLFF
TGCGCCAGCAGCCAAGATCTTTGGCAGTTTAATGAAAAACTGTTTTTT
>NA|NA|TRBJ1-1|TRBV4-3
CASSQVYGVNTEAFF
TGCGCCAGCAGCCAAGTTTATGGAGTGAACACTGAAGCTTTCTTT